A single sample gave rise to the 14 T cell receptor beta chains below, sequenced in a study of neurological immune-mediated disorders. Time point meaning: longitudinal time-point 3. TCRdb processed the 5' RACE reads anew with MiXCR; each CDR3 protein has one entry. The repertoire holds about 50,000 distinct CDR3 sequences, with 7% to 10% as singletons. Sequences were obtained from PBMCs. The receptors were gathered from a middle-aged woman in good health.

This clonotype was seen a handful of times. The rearrangement joins TRBV6-5 to TRBJ2-1, with TRBD2 matching over 8 bases. The CDR3 has 14 residues. The germline gives CDR1 MNHEY, CDR2 SVGAGI. V lost 0 bases and J lost 7; bases outside the gene matches: 2. The CDR3: CASSYSTSENEQFF. The CDR3, as DNA: TGTGCCAGCAGTTACTCGACTAGCGAGAATGAGCAGTTCTTC.

This clonotype was picked up many times. The rearrangement uses TRBV15 and TRBJ1-1; the D gene is possibly TRBD1 (6 bases). Per the germline V gene, CDR1 is LNHNV and CDR2 is YYDKDF (reference sequence). V shed 8 bases and J shed 8 bases, with 27 bases lying between them. The CDR3 extends over 16 amino acids. The CDR3 DNA follows: TGTGCCACCCAATTGCAGGGGCTCGGACGCAGAAGGGAAGCTTTCTTT. This translates into CATQLQGLGRRREAFF.

This clonotype appeared many times. The chain is built from TRBV6-6 and TRBJ1-3, with 8 bases fitting TRBD1. Germline assignment: CDR1 MNHNY and CDR2 SVGAGI (reference sequence). The CDR3 is 13 residues long. J was trimmed by 8 bases and V by 4 bases; bases with no gene match: 4. This chain's CDR3 is CASSSGQAHTIYF. The DNA for the CDR3 is TGTGCCAGCAGTTCGGGACAGGCACACACCATATATTTT.

This clonotype has ten or more counts. The chain uses TRBV6-5 and TRBJ1-1, with D possibly TRBD1 on 5 matching bases. With 2 bases removed from V and 4 bases from J, the gap between germline ends came to 17 bases. There are 16 residues in the CDR3. Germline V gene data show CDR1 as MNHEY and CDR2 as SVGAGI. DNA for the CDR3: TGTGCCAGCAGTTACCTCGGCGGGGCGGGTGGCACTGAAGCTTTCTTT. It yields the protein CASSYLGGAGGTEAFF.

This clonotype was seen ten or more times. The chain couples TRBV4-2 to TRBJ1-1, with no clear D. This CDR3 is built from 17 residues. V was clipped by 4 bases and J by 0 bases, with 18 bases between them. Germline-derived CDR1 and CDR2 are LGHNA and YNFKEQ. CDR3 in amino acids: CASSPLLGRALNTEAFF. The CDR3 nucleotides are TGTGCCAGCAGCCCACTCCTGGGCCGGGCCTTGAACACTGAAGCTTTCTTT.

The table lists this clonotype with many counts. This rearrangement joins TRBV24-1 to TRBJ2-1, with 8 bases that match TRBD2. Germline V gene sequence: CDR1 KGHDR, CDR2 SFDVKD. The CDR3 is 16 residues long. The V segment lost 1 base and the J segment 4 bases; nucleotides outside the gene matches: 5. CDR3 protein: CATSDLSAGAYNEQFF. In DNA, the CDR3 is TGTGCCACCAGTGATTTATCAGCGGGGGCTTACAATGAGCAGTTCTTC.

To note about this clonotype: No conserved phenylalanine or tryptophan ends this CDR3, so it is likely a read error. The V gene is TRBV5-1, the J gene TRBJ1-1; D ambiguous. CDR3 length: 15 residues. The V end was cut by 3 bases, the J end by 5 bases, with 17 bases between. Germline V lookup: CDR1 SGHRS, CDR2 YFSETQ. CDR3 nucleotide sequence: TGCGCCAGCAGCTGGAGGAGGGTTGAAAAAACTGAAGCTTTCCTT. Translation gives CASSWRRVEKTEAFL.

This clonotype was counted ten times or more. The chain employs TRBV5-1 and TRBJ1-1; TRBD1 might be the D (6 bases). V was cut by 0 bases and J by 5 bases, with 14 bases left in between. The germline V gene encodes CDR1 SGHRS and CDR2 YFSETQ. CDR3 length: 15 residues. CDR3 region: CASSLGGGTGTEAFF. The CDR3 DNA follows: TGCGCCAGCAGCTTGGGAGGAGGTACAGGGACTGAAGCTTTCTTT.

This clonotype was counted ten times or more. J is TRBJ2-2 and V is TRBV5-1; 7 positions agree with TRBD1. The germline V gene has CDR1 SGHRS and CDR2 YFSETQ. CDR3 length: 14 residues. With 0 bases clipped from V and 4 bases from J, the junction kept 0 bases outside the gene matches. The CDR3 nucleotides read TGCGCCAGCAGCTTGGGACAGGGCACCGGGGAGCTGTTTTTT. Protein: CASSLGQGTGELFF. Using reference TRBV5-1 and TRBJ2-2 for the parts outside the CDR3, the full variable domain is KAGVTQTPRYLIKTRGQQVTLSCSPISGHRSVSWYQQTPGQGLQFLFEYFSETQRNKGNFPGRFSGRQFSNSRSEMNVSTLELGDSALYLCASSLGQGTGELFFGEGSRLTVL.

At least ten counts were recorded for this clonotype. This chain links TRBV5-4 with TRBJ2-3; TRBD2 matches 7 bases. V gave up 4 bases and J gave up 6 bases; unmatched junction bases: 5. Germline CDR1 and CDR2: SGHNT and YYREEE (reference sequence). This CDR3 is built from 13 residues. CDR3 loop: CASSGTSEDTQYF. In DNA, the CDR3 is TGTGCCAGCAGCGGAACTAGCGAGGATACGCAGTATTTT. The full variable domain, rest sourced from reference TRBV5-4 and TRBJ2-3, is ETGVTQSPTHLIKTRGQQVTLRCSSQSGHNTVSWYQQALGQGPQFIFQYYREEENGRGNFPPRFSGLQFPNYSSELNVNALELDDSALYLCASSGTSEDTQYFGPGTRLTVL.

For this clonotype: Since a much larger clone is just one base distant, this may be a read error. The rearrangement joins TRBV5-8 to TRBJ2-7, with D possibly called TRBD1 or TRBD2 (6 bases each). CDR1 SGHTS and CDR2 YDEGEE come from the germline V gene. This CDR3 is 17 amino acids long. CDR3 in amino acids: CVSWGAQAPGVTYEQYF. The CDR3 DNA reads as TGTGTCAGCTGGGGGGCCCAGGCGCCAGGCGTGACCTACGAGCAGTACTTC.

This clonotype showed up many times. The rearrangement joins TRBV11-2 to TRBJ1-2; TRBD1 aligns across 9 bases. Germline V lookup: CDR1 SGHAT, CDR2 FQNNGV. V shed 1 base and J 6 bases; nucleotides not matched to a gene: 9. The length of the CDR3 is 16 residues. The CDR3 nucleotides are TGTGCCAGCAGCTTAGGCGGACAGGGGAGGATTGATGGCTACACCTTC. Translation gives CASSLGGQGRIDGYTF.

This clonotype was detected ten times or more. The V call is TRBV6-5, the J call TRBJ1-2; TRBD1 is a possible D gene (6 bases). Germline values: CDR1 MNHEY, CDR2 SVGAGI. Between the trimmed V and J ends, which lost 4 bases and 4 bases, there was a span of 10 bases. This CDR3 spans 13 amino acids. This chain's CDR3 is CASSSGQLYGYTF. In DNA form, the CDR3 reads TGTGCCAGCAGTTCGGGACAACTCTATGGCTACACCTTC.

This clonotype was seen ten or more times. The chain has TRBV12-3 or TRBV12-4 and TRBJ2-7, with 7 bases aligning to TRBD2. The CDR3 runs to 13 residues. Trimming cost V 6 bases and J 3 bases; bases outside gene matches: 5. This CDR3 is CASRPSGGYEQYF. The CDR3 DNA follows: TGTGCCAGCAGGCCCTCGGGGGGCTACGAGCAGTACTTC.